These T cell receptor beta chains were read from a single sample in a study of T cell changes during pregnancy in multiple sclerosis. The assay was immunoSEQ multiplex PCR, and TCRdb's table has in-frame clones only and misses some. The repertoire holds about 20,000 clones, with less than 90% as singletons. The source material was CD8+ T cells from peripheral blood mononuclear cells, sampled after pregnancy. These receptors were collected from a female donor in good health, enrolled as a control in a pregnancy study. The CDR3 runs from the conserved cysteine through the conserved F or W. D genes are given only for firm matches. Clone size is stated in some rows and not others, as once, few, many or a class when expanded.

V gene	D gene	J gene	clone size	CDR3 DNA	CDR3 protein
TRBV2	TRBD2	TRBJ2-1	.	TGTGCCAGCAGGGGACTACCGAAAGGGGATGAGCAGTTCTTC	CASRGLPKGDEQFF
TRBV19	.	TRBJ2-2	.	TGTGCCAGTAGTCTGTTGGGGGCTAACGGGGAGCTGTTTTTT	CASSLLGANGELFF
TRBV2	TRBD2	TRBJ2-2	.	TGTGCCAGCAGTGAAGGGGGACTAGTATCCGGGGAGCTGTTTTTT	CASSEGGLVSGELFF
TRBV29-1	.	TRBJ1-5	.	TGCAGCGTTGACACCGGGTATAGCAATCAGCCCCAGCATTTT	CSVDTGYSNQPQHF
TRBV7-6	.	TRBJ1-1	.	TGTGCCAGCAGCTTAGCGATGACAGGGAACACTGAAGCTTTCTTT	CASSLAMTGNTEAFF
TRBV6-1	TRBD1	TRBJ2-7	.	TGTGCCACCCGGGACAGGGGATCCTACGAGCAGTACTTC	CATRDRGSYEQYF
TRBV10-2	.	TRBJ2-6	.	TGCGCCAGCAGTGAGTTTAGCAGGGTGGCCGGGGCCAACGTCCTGACTTTC	CASSEFSRVAGANVLTF
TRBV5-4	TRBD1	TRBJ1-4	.	TGTGCCAGCAGCTTCAGGGGACAGGAACTGTTTTTT	CASSFRGQELFF
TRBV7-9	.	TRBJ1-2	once	TGTGCCAGCAGCTCCCCGGGGGTGCGGGGAACGTTCACCTTC	CASSSPGVRGTFTF
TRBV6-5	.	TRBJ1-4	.	TGTGCCAGCAGTTACTCGACGGGAGAGGAAAAACTGTTTTTT	CASSYSTGEEKLFF
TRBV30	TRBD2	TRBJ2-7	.	TGTGCCTGGAGTGTGGGAGGGGACTACGAGCAGTACTTC	CAWSVGGDYEQYF
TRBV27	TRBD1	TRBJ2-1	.	TGTGCCAGCAGTTTAATCGGACAGGGGAATGAGCAGTTCTTC	CASSLIGQGNEQFF
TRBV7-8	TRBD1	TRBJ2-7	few	TGTGCCAGCAGCCCCGGGGACAGGCGGTCCGAGCAGTACTTC	CASSPGDRRSEQYF
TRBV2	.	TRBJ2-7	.	TGTGCCAGCAGTGACTCTCAGATCTCCTACGAGCAGTACTTC	CASSDSQISYEQYF
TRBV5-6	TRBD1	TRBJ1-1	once	TGTGCCAGCAGCGCGGGACAGCTGAACACTGAAGCTTTCTTT	CASSAGQLNTEAFF
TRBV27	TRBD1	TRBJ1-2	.	TGTGCCAGCAGTTTTGCAGGGGGCGCGGTACAGGGCTACACCTTC	CASSFAGGAVQGYTF
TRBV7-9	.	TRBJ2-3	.	TGTGCCAGCAGCTTAGCGCCGGGACAAGGCACAGATACGCAGTATTTT	CASSLAPGQGTDTQYF
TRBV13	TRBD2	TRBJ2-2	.	TGTGCCAGCAGCCTCGGGACTAGCGGGACCACCGGGGAGCTGTTTTTT	CASSLGTSGTTGELFF
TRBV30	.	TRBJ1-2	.	TGTGCCTGGAGTGTACGGGACTATGGGGAGGGCTACACCTTC	CAWSVRDYGEGYTF
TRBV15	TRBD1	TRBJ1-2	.	TGTGCCACCAGCAGAGATCGGCAGGGGGCGGAGACCTTC	CATSRDRQGAETF
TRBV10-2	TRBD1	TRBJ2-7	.	TGCGCCAGCAGGGGGGGGACAGGGGGTAGCGAGCAGTACTTC	CASRGGTGGSEQYF
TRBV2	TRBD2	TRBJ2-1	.	TGTGCCAGCAGCCCTAGCGGGGGGGGTTCCTACAATGAGCAGTTCTTC	CASSPSGGGSYNEQFF
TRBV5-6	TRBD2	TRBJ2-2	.	TGTGCCAGCAGCTTGGGACTAGCGGGAGTATTCGGGGAGCTGTTTTTT	CASSLGLAGVFGELFF
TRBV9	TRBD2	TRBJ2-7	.	TGTGCCAGCAGCGTAGGGGAGGGCCTTACCTACGAGCAGTACTTC	CASSVGEGLTYEQYF
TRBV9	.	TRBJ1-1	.	TGTGCCAGCAGCGCACAGGTGAACACTGAAGCTTTCTTT	CASSAQVNTEAFF
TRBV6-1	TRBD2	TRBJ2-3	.	TGTGCCAGCAGTGAAGGGGTAGCGGGAGGGTATCCAGATACGCAGTATTTT	CASSEGVAGGYPDTQYF
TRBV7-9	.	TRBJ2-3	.	TGTGCCAGCAGCTTAGGCGTAGATACGCAGTATTTT	CASSLGVDTQYF
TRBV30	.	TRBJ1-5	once	TGTGCCTGGAGTCAGAGGGATCAGCCCCAGCATTTT	CAWSQRDQPQHF
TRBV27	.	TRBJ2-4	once	TGTGCCAGCAGTGCCCAGGGTATACTAGCCAAAAACATTCAGTACTTC	CASSAQGILAKNIQYF
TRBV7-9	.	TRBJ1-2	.	TGTGCCAGCAGCTTAATGGAGCTCTATGGCTACACCTTC	CASSLMELYGYTF
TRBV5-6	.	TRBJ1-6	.	TGTGCCAGCAGCTTGGGGGCGGGAGTTAATTCACCCCTCCACTTT	CASSLGAGVNSPLHF
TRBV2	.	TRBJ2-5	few	TGTGCCAGCAGTTCCCAGACTGGCAACCAAGAGACCCAGTACTTC	CASSSQTGNQETQYF
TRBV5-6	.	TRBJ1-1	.	TGTGCCAGCAGCCTCGAGGCTGAAGCTTTCTTT	CASSLEAEAFF
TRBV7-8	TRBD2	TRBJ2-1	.	TGTGCCAGCAGGGTAGCGGGATGGGGTGAGCAGTTCTTC	CASRVAGWGEQFF
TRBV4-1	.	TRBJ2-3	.	TGCGCCAGCAGCACCTTGGGCGGGAGCACAGATACGCAGTATTTT	CASSTLGGSTDTQYF
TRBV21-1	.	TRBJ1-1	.	TGTGCCAGCAGCAAAGAGAACGAACTCAGGACTGAAGCTTTCTTT	CASSKENELRTEAFF
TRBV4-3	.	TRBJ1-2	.	TGCGCCAGCAGCCAAGATTCAGCGAATGGCTACACCTTC	CASSQDSANGYTF
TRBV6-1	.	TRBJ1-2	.	TGTGCCAGCATGAGCAGGAAACCCCTAGGCTACACCTTC	CASMSRKPLGYTF
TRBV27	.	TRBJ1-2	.	TGTGCCAGCAGTTTAGAGGCAGGGTATGGCTACACCTTC	CASSLEAGYGYTF
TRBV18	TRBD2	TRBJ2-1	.	TGTGCCAGCTCTATGGGACTAGCGGCACTACAAGCGCAGTTCTTC	CASSMGLAALQAQFF
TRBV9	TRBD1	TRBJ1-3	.	TGTGCCAGCAGCGGACAGGGTGGAAACACCATATATTTT	CASSGQGGNTIYF
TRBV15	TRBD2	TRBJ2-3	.	TGTGCCACCAGCAGCGGACTAGCGGGAACAGATACGCAGTATTTT	CATSSGLAGTDTQYF
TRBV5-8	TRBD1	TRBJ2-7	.	TGTGCCAGCAGCGAGACAGGGCTGGGATCCTACGAGCAGTACTTC	CASSETGLGSYEQYF
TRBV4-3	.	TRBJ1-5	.	TGCGCCAGCAGCCAAGGGGCGGGGGCGGATCAGCCCCAGCATTTT	CASSQGAGADQPQHF
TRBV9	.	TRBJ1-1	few	TGTGCCAGCAGCACTTCGAACACTGAAGCTTTCTTT	CASSTSNTEAFF
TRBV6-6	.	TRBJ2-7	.	TGTGCCAGCAGTTACTGGCAGGGTAGGACCTACGAGCAGTACTTC	CASSYWQGRTYEQYF
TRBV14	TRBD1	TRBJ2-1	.	TGTGCCAGCAGCCAAGAGACAGGGGGAGATGAGCAGTTCTTC	CASSQETGGDEQFF
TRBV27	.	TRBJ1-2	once	TGTGCCAGCACTTCCACGGGGGTAGACTATGGCTACACCTTC	CASTSTGVDYGYTF
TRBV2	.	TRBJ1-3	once	TGTGCCAGCAGAGGAGACCCGGCCCCGTCTGGAAACACCATATATTTT	CASRGDPAPSGNTIYF